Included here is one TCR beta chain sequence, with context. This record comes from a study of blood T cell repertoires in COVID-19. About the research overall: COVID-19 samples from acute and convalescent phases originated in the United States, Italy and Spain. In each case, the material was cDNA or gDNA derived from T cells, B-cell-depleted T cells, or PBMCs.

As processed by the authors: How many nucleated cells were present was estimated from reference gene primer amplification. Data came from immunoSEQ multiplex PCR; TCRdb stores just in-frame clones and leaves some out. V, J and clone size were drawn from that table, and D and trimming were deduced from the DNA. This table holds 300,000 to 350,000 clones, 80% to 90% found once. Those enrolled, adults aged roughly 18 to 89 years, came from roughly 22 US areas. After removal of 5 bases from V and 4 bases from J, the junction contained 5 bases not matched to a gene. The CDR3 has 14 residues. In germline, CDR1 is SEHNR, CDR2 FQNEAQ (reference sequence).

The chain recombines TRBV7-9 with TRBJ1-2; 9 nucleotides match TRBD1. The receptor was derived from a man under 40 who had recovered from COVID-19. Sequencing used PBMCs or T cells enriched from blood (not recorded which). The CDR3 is CASSPWDRAYGYTF. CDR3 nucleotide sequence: TGTGCCAGCAGCCCTTGGGACAGGGCCTATGGCTACACCTTC.